The clone carrying this TCR beta chain came up once. Germline lookup yields CDR1 MNHEY and CDR2 SVGAGI. CDR3 length: 14 amino acids. The V gene end was trimmed by 5 bases and the J gene end by 4 bases; junction bases not matched to a gene: 5. The sample belongs to a study of blood T cell repertoires in COVID-19. Across the whole study: Whether acute or convalescent, the COVID-19 samples came from the United States, Italy and Spain. Sample material is recorded as cDNA or gDNA derived from T cells, B-cell-depleted T cells, or PBMCs.

Under the authors' procedure: Scientists estimated how many nucleated cells there were by amplifying reference gene primers. Data came from immunoSEQ multiplex PCR; TCRdb stores just in-frame clones and leaves some out. Clone size and V and J calls were adopted from that table, with D and trimming inferred from the DNA. The sample carries around 96,000 clones, nearly 95% recorded once. Source material: peripheral blood. V and J are TRBV6-5 and TRBJ1-2, with 9 nucleotides matching TRBD1. The sequence came from a human donor with active COVID-19. The donor label of this sample is uncertain. The CDR3 region has the DNA TGTGCCAGCAGTCGAGACAGGGGGAGCTATGGCTACACCTTC. Translating gives CASSRDRGSYGYTF.